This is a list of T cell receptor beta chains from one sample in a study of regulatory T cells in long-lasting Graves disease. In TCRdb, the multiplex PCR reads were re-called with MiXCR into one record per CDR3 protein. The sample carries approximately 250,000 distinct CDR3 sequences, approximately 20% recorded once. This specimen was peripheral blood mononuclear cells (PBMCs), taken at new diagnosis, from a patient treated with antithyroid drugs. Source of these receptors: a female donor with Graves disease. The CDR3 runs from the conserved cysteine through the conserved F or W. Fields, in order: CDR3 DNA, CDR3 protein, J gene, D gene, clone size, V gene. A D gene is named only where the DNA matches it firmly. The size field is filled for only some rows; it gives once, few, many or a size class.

CDR3 DNA: TGTGCCAGCTCACTCATAGCTAGCACAGATACGCAGTATTTT; CDR3 protein: CASSLIASTDTQYF; J gene: TRBJ2-3; D gene: .; clone size: many; V gene: TRBV18
CDR3 DNA: TGTGCCAGCAGTTACGAGACAGGAGGCATGAACACTGAAGCTTTCTTT; CDR3 protein: CASSYETGGMNTEAFF; J gene: TRBJ1-1; D gene: .; clone size: many; V gene: TRBV6-5
CDR3 DNA: TGTGCCAGCAGTGCCCCGACTAGCGGGAGCACAGATACGCAGTATTTT; CDR3 protein: CASSAPTSGSTDTQYF; J gene: TRBJ2-3; D gene: TRBD2; clone size: many; V gene: TRBV6-2/TRBV6-3
CDR3 DNA: TGTGCCAGCAGCCAAGAGTTTGGTGGGTACGAGCAGTACTTC; CDR3 protein: CASSQEFGGYEQYF; J gene: TRBJ2-7; D gene: .; clone size: many; V gene: TRBV3-1
CDR3 DNA: TGTGCCAGCAGCGCGGGACAGGACCTATCTACGAGATTCGGATTC; CDR3 protein: CASSAGQDLSTRFGF; J gene: TRBJ2-7; D gene: TRBD1; clone size: .; V gene: TRBV2
CDR3 DNA: TGTGCCACTAAACCGGGACAGGGGTATGGCTACACCTTC; CDR3 protein: CATKPGQGYGYTF; J gene: TRBJ1-2; D gene: TRBD1; clone size: many; V gene: TRBV19
CDR3 DNA: TGTGCCAGCAGCTTCCAGGGGGCCAACGTCCTGACTTTC; CDR3 protein: CASSFQGANVLTF; J gene: TRBJ2-6; D gene: .; clone size: many; V gene: TRBV11-2
CDR3 DNA: TGTGCCAGCAGCTTATCCCGGAGGGGAGAGACCCAGTACTTC; CDR3 protein: CASSLSRRGETQYF; J gene: TRBJ2-5; D gene: .; clone size: many; V gene: TRBV7-9
CDR3 DNA: TGTGCCAGCTCACCACGGACAGGCGACAATGAGCAGTTCTTC; CDR3 protein: CASSPRTGDNEQFF; J gene: TRBJ2-1; D gene: TRBD1; clone size: many; V gene: TRBV18
CDR3 DNA: TGTGCCAGCAGCCCATGGGGGGCCAACGTCCTGACTTTC; CDR3 protein: CASSPWGANVLTF; J gene: TRBJ2-6; D gene: .; clone size: many; V gene: TRBV6-1
CDR3 DNA: TGTGCCAGTAGTGGGGTCCAGGGCAATCAGCCCCAGCATTTT; CDR3 protein: CASSGVQGNQPQHF; J gene: TRBJ1-5; D gene: .; clone size: many; V gene: TRBV19
CDR3 DNA: TGTGCCAGCAGCTTGGAAGCGAACAGGGATGAGGAGGAGACCCAGTACTTC; CDR3 protein: CASSLEANRDEEETQYF; J gene: TRBJ2-5; D gene: .; clone size: .; V gene: TRBV7-6
CDR3 DNA: TGTGCCAGCGGAGTACCCCCCCTTTGGGCCCAGCCACCTTACGAGCAGTACTTC; CDR3 protein: CASGVPPLWAQPPYEQYF; J gene: TRBJ2-7; D gene: .; clone size: many; V gene: TRBV2
CDR3 DNA: TGTGCCAGCAGTTCGGCGATGGATCAGCCCCAGCATTTT; CDR3 protein: CASSSAMDQPQHF; J gene: TRBJ1-5; D gene: .; clone size: many; V gene: TRBV12-3/TRBV12-4
CDR3 DNA: TGTGCCAGCAGTCTGGCGGGGGACGAGCAGTACTTC; CDR3 protein: CASSLAGDEQYF; J gene: TRBJ2-7; D gene: TRBD2; clone size: many; V gene: TRBV28
CDR3 DNA: TGTGCCAGCGGATTGATATCTGGGGCCAACGTCCTGACTTTC; CDR3 protein: CASGLISGANVLTF; J gene: TRBJ2-6; D gene: .; clone size: many; V gene: TRBV2
CDR3 DNA: TGTGCCTGGAATAGGGCCGGCTATGGCTACACCTTC; CDR3 protein: CAWNRAGYGYTF; J gene: TRBJ1-2; D gene: .; clone size: once; V gene: TRBV30
CDR3 DNA: TGTGCCTGGAGTAGAGCCGGGTTCACCACAGATACGCAGTATTTT; CDR3 protein: CAWSRAGFTTDTQYF; J gene: TRBJ2-3; D gene: .; clone size: many; V gene: TRBV30
CDR3 DNA: TGTGCCAGCAGTTTAAGGAGGGCCAATCAGCCCCAGCATTTT; CDR3 protein: CASSLRRANQPQHF; J gene: TRBJ1-5; D gene: .; clone size: many; V gene: TRBV12-3/TRBV12-4
CDR3 DNA: TGTGCCAGCAGAAGCAGCGGCGGGCGAGGTGAGCAGTTCTTC; CDR3 protein: CASRSSGGRGEQFF; J gene: TRBJ2-1; D gene: .; clone size: many; V gene: TRBV7-8
CDR3 DNA: TGTGCCAGCAGTTACCCTTTATCGGGCGGCTACACCTTC; CDR3 protein: CASSYPLSGGYTF; J gene: TRBJ1-2; D gene: .; clone size: many; V gene: TRBV6-2/TRBV6-3
CDR3 DNA: TGTGCCAGTAGTATAGCGGGGGAACACAATGAGCAGTTCTTC; CDR3 protein: CASSIAGEHNEQFF; J gene: TRBJ2-1; D gene: .; clone size: many; V gene: TRBV19
CDR3 DNA: TGTGCCAGCAGCCCAGGGGGCGCGAACACTGAAGCTTTCTTT; CDR3 protein: CASSPGGANTEAFF; J gene: TRBJ1-1; D gene: TRBD1; clone size: many; V gene: TRBV2
CDR3 DNA: TGTGCCAGCAGCTTAACAGGGGATTACTATGGCTACACCTTC; CDR3 protein: CASSLTGDYYGYTF; J gene: TRBJ1-2; D gene: TRBD1; clone size: many; V gene: TRBV7-8
CDR3 DNA: TGTGCCAGCAGTTACTCGAGCGGGAGGGGTGATACGCAGTATTTT; CDR3 protein: CASSYSSGRGDTQYF; J gene: TRBJ2-3; D gene: TRBD2; clone size: .; V gene: TRBV6-5
CDR3 DNA: TGTGCCAGCAGCTTACCCGGGACAGGGAACACCGGGGAGCTGTTTTTT; CDR3 protein: CASSLPGTGNTGELFF; J gene: TRBJ2-2; D gene: TRBD1; clone size: many; V gene: TRBV11-3
CDR3 DNA: TGTGCCAGTAGTATCGGAGTAAGGCTCTACAATGAGCAGTTCTTC; CDR3 protein: CASSIGVRLYNEQFF; J gene: TRBJ2-1; D gene: .; clone size: many; V gene: TRBV19
CDR3 DNA: TGTGCCAGCAGCCCGACAGGGTGGTGGGGAGATACGCAGTATTTT; CDR3 protein: CASSPTGWWGDTQYF; J gene: TRBJ2-3; D gene: TRBD1; clone size: many; V gene: TRBV7-6
CDR3 DNA: TGTGCCAGCAGCTTGGGACAGCGGAGGAGGAGTGAGCAGTTCTTC; CDR3 protein: CASSLGQRRRSEQFF; J gene: TRBJ2-1; D gene: .; clone size: .; V gene: TRBV5-6
CDR3 DNA: TGTGCCAGCAGCTTACGGAAGACTAGCGGCCACAATGAGCAGTTCTTC; CDR3 protein: CASSLRKTSGHNEQFF; J gene: TRBJ2-1; D gene: TRBD2; clone size: .; V gene: TRBV3-1